These 21 T cell receptor beta chains share one sample of origin, sequenced in a study of CD8 T cells in ankylosing spondylitis. TCRdb re-derived calls from the 5' RACE reads in MiXCR, one entry per CDR3 protein. The data contain roughly 180,000 distinct CDR3 sequences, 9.8% of them singletons. Material: blood, either unsorted or a sorted T cell fraction (not recorded which). Receptors originate from a female donor with ankylosing spondylitis or in good health (not recorded which).

This clonotype showed up many times. This chain links TRBV12-3 or TRBV12-4 with TRBJ2-7, with 7 bases that match TRBD1. V trimming: 6 bases; J trimming: 1 base; junction bases outside the gene matches: 3. This CDR3 is 13 amino acids long. The CDR3 coding sequence is TGTGCCAGCAGCTTGGGACAGTCCTACGAGCAGTACTTC. Its translation: CASSLGQSYEQYF.

This clonotype has just a few counts. V is TRBV20-1 and J is TRBJ2-7; unclear D gene. With 3 bases removed from V and 3 bases from J, the gap between germline ends came to 12 bases. In germline, CDR1 is DFQATT, CDR2 SNEGSKA (reference sequence). The CDR3 runs 13 residues. CDR3 coding DNA: TGCAGTGCTAGGTCGGACGCCAACTACGAGCAGTACTTC. Its protein product is CSARSDANYEQYF.

This clonotype was seen a few times. The chain links TRBV19 to TRBJ2-7; 10 bases align to TRBD1. Germline V CDR1 and CDR2: LNHDA, SQIVND (reference sequence). V dropped 8 bases and J dropped 4; count of bases not matched to a gene: 11. CDR3 length equals 15 residues. CDR3 bases: TGTGCCAGTTCTCCCGGGACAGGGGTGGGTTACGAGCAGTACTTC. This encodes CASSPGTGVGYEQYF.

In its sample, this clonotype was seen many times. The rearrangement uses TRBV7-9 and TRBJ2-7, with D possibly being TRBD1 (6 bases). The length of the CDR3 is 15 residues. Trimming removed 5 bases from V and 1 base from J, with 15 bases in between. Per germline, CDR1 SEHNR and CDR2 FQNEAQ (reference sequence). For the CDR3, the DNA is TGTGCCAGCAGCCCAGGGACAAAACCGTCCTACGAGCAGTACTTC. This codes for CASSPGTKPSYEQYF.

The V gene is TRBV24-1, the J gene TRBJ2-6; maybe TRBD1 (5 bases). V was pared by 4 bases and J by 10 bases, with 7 bases between. Germline V CDR1 and CDR2: KGHDR, SFDVKD. The CDR3 sequence is 12 residues long. The CDR3 DNA reads TGTGCCACCAGTGACGCAGGGAACGTCCTGACTTTC. Protein product: CATSDAGNVLTF.

At least ten counts were recorded for this clonotype. The CDR3 reads CSARGLAEYYNEQFF. CDR3 DNA sequence: TGCAGTGCTAGAGGCCTAGCGGAATATTACAATGAGCAGTTCTTC. The rearrangement uses TRBV20-1 and TRBJ2-1, with 7 nucleotides matching TRBD2. V shed 1 base and J 4 bases; nucleotides not matched to a gene: 7. Per germline, CDR1 DFQATT and CDR2 SNEGSKA (reference sequence). This CDR3 has 15 amino acids.

The chain recombines TRBV29-1 with TRBJ2-1, with D maybe TRBD2 (6 bases). Germline V gene sequence: CDR1 SQVTM, CDR2 ANQGSEA. The germline V and J ends were trimmed by 4 bases and 12 bases, with 7 bases remaining between them. The CDR3 runs 9 residues. The CDR3 is CSVGGVQFF. The CDR3 DNA follows: TGCAGCGTTGGCGGGGTGCAGTTCTTC.

This clonotype has only a few counts. This chain links TRBV7-2 with TRBJ2-1, with D perhaps matching TRBD2 (6 bases). The CDR3 extends over 16 amino acids. Germline V gives CDR1 SGHTA, CDR2 FQGNSA. With 2 bases removed from V and 0 bases from J, the gap between germline ends came to 11 bases. The CDR3 region has the DNA TGTGCCAGCAGCTTATTCGGGACTGACTCCTACAATGAGCAGTTCTTC. Translation gives CASSLFGTDSYNEQFF.

The chain is built from TRBV27 and TRBJ2-7, with 8 nucleotides matching TRBD1. V was pared by 8 bases and J by 1 base, with 4 bases of the junction left unmatched. Germline V lookup: CDR1 MNHEY, CDR2 SMNVEV (reference sequence). This CDR3 is built from 13 residues. The CDR3 DNA follows: TGTGCCAGCGCTTGGACAGGGTCCTACGAGCAGTACTTC. The encoded protein is CASAWTGSYEQYF.

J is TRBJ1-2 and V is TRBV24-1; TRBD1 is a possible D gene (6 bases). CDR1 KGHDR and CDR2 SFDVKD come from the germline V gene. V was clipped by 5 bases and J by 4 bases, with 13 bases between them. The CDR3 sequence is 14 residues long. The CDR3 here is CATSGMGAGYGYTF. The CDR3 DNA sequence: TGTGCCACCAGTGGAATGGGGGCTGGCTATGGCTACACCTTC.

The sample holds many counts of this clonotype. The chain has TRBV7-8 and TRBJ2-1; no clear D. This CDR3 is built from 13 residues. The germline V gene has CDR1 SGHVS and CDR2 FQNEAQ. Trimming left V 5 bases short and J 4 bases short, with 9 bases between. CDR3 bases: TGTGCCAGCAGCCCCCCACAGTACAATGAGCAGTTCTTC. Protein product: CASSPPQYNEQFF.

V and J are TRBV12-5 and TRBJ2-1, with D possibly called TRBD1 or TRBD2 (7 bases each). Looked up from germline, CDR1 is LGHNT and CDR2 is FRNRAP. V was shortened by 7 bases and J by 0 bases, with 13 bases between the two germline ends. The CDR3 covers 15 residues. The DNA of the CDR3 is TGTGCTAGTGCCCAGGGGGGGAGCTCCTACAATGAGCAGTTCTTC. Translation gives CASAQGGSSYNEQFF.

This clonotype came up a few times. The rearrangement links TRBV28 to TRBJ2-7, with 7 bases that match TRBD1. This CDR3 region has 14 residues. The ends lost 6 bases at V and 4 bases at J; junction bases unmatched: 9. Germline values: CDR1 MDHEN, CDR2 SYDVKM. In nucleotides, the CDR3 is TGTGCCAGCAGCCTTGGGACAGAGTCTTACGAGCAGTACTTC. Translating it yields CASSLGTESYEQYF.

This clonotype appeared a few times. V and J are TRBV13 and TRBJ1-4; no definite D call. V was trimmed by 4 bases and J by 8 bases, leaving 14 bases between them. The CDR3 covers 14 residues. In germline, CDR1 is PRHDT, CDR2 FYEKMQ (reference sequence). The CDR3 sequence: CASSSAVDEEKLFF. In DNA, the CDR3 is TGTGCCAGCAGCTCCGCAGTAGATGAAGAAAAACTGTTTTTT.

This clonotype has a handful of counts. The gene calls are TRBV21-1 and TRBJ1-1; the D call in the table, TRBD1, was not verified against the DNA. TRBV21-1 is described as a pseudogene. This CDR3 has 17 amino acids. CDR3 nucleotides: TGTGCCAGCTCCGACCAGGCAGGGGAAAAGTTTGACACTGAAGCTTTCTTT. It is translated as CASSDQAGEKFDTEAFF.

This clonotype was detected only a few times. The chain employs TRBV14 and TRBJ2-3; D gene uncertain. V lost 2 bases, J lost 2 bases, and 5 bases lay in between. The CDR3 length is 13 residues. Germline CDR1 is SGHDN and CDR2 is FVKESK. Here the CDR3 DNA reads TGTGCCAGCAGCCAACAGGCCACAGATACGCAGTATTTT. Its protein product is CASSQQATDTQYF. Filled out from reference TRBV14 and TRBJ2-3, the complete variable domain reads EAGVTQFPSHSVIEKGQTVTLRCDPISGHDNLYWYRRVMGKEIKFLLHFVKESKQDESGMPNNRFLAERTGGTYSTLKVQPAELEDSGVYFCASSQQATDTQYFGPGTRLTVL.

This clonotype has just a few counts. This rearrangement joins TRBV12-3 or TRBV12-4 to TRBJ2-1, with TRBD2 identical over 7 bases. CDR3 length: 14 residues. V shed 3 bases, J shed 7 bases, and the junction held 6 bases outside the gene matches. The CDR3, as DNA: TGTGCCAGCAGTTTCTCGTGGGAGGGGAATGAGCAGTTCTTC. It codes for CASSFSWEGNEQFF.

This clonotype was detected only a few times. The chain recombines TRBV24-1 with TRBJ2-3; D is tentatively TRBD1 or TRBD2 (5 bases each). Germline V CDR1 and CDR2: KGHDR, SFDVKD. V was shortened by 2 bases and J by 7 bases, with 9 bases between the two germline ends. CDR3 size: 13 residues. The CDR3: CATSDWGSYTQYF. CDR3 coding DNA: TGTGCCACCAGTGATTGGGGGAGCTATACGCAGTATTTT.

The sample holds many counts of this clonotype. J is TRBJ1-1 and V is TRBV6-2 or TRBV6-3; no clear D gene. The germline gives CDR1 MNHEY, CDR2 SVGEGT. The V end was cut by 6 bases, the J end by 0 bases, with 5 bases between. The CDR3 is made up of 12 amino acids. The CDR3 region has the DNA TGTGCCAGCAGCCGGTTGAACACTGAAGCTTTCTTT. Its protein product is CASSRLNTEAFF.

At least ten counts were recorded for this clonotype. The chain is built from TRBV10-2 and TRBJ2-5, with D maybe TRBD2 (6 bases). Germline V gene lookup returns CDR1 WSHSY and CDR2 SAAADI. V was cut by 6 bases and J by 3 bases, with 11 bases left in between. The CDR3 totals 13 residues. The CDR3 DNA sequence: TGCGCCAGCAGGGGGACTGGAGAAGAGACCCAGTACTTC. Protein sequence: CASRGTGEETQYF.

The rearrangement links TRBV12-3 or TRBV12-4 to TRBJ2-5; either TRBD1 or TRBD2 may supply D (5 bases each). V lost 2 bases, J lost 4 bases, and 17 bases lay in between. The CDR3 totals 16 residues. CDR3 amino acids: CASSLYPTGDLETQYF. DNA for the CDR3: TGTGCCAGCAGTTTATACCCAACCGGGGACCTAGAGACCCAGTACTTC.